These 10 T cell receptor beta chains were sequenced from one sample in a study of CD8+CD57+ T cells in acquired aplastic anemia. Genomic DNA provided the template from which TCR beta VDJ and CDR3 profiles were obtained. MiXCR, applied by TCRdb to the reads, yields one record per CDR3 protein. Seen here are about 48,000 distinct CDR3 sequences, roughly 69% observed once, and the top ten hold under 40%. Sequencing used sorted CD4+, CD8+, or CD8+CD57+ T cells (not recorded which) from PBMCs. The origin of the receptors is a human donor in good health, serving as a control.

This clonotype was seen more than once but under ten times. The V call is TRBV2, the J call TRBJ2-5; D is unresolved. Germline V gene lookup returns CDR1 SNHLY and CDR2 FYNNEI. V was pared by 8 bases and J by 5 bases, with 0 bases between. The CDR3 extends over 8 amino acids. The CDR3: CASETQYF. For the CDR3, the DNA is TGTGCCAGCGAGACCCAGTACTTC. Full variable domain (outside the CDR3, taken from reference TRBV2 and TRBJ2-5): EPEVTQTPSHQVTQMGQEVILRCVPISNHLYFYWYRQILGQKVEFLVSFYNNEISEKSEIFDDQFSVERPDGSNFTLKIRSTKLEDSAMYFCASETQYFGPGTRLLVL.

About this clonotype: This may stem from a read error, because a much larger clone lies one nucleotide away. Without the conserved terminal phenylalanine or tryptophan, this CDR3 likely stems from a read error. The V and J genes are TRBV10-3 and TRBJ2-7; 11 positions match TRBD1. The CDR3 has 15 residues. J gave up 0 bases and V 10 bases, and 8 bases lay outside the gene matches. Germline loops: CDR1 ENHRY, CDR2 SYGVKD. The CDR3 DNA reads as TGTGCCAACAGGGAGGGGACAGGGGGCTCCTACGAGCAGTACTCC. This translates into CANREGTGGSYEQYS.

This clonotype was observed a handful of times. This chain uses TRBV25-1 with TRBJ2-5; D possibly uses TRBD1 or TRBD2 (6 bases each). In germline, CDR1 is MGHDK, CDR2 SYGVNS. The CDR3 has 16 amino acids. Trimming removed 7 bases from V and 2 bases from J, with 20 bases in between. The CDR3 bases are TGTGCCAGCACCCCACGAGGGGGGAACGATCAAGAGACCCAGTACTTC. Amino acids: CASTPRGGNDQETQYF.

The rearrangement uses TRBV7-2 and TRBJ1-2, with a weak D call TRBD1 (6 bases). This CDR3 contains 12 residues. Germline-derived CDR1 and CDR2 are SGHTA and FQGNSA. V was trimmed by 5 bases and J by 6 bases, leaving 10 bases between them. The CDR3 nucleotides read TGTGCCAGCAGCCTACAGGGAGATGGCTACACCTTC. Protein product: CASSLQGDGYTF.

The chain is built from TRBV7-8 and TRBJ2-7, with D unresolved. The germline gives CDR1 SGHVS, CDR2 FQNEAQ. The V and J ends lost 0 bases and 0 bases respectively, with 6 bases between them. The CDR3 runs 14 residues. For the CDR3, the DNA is TGTGCCAGCAGCTTAGCACCGTACTCCTACGAGCAGTACTTC. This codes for CASSLAPYSYEQYF.

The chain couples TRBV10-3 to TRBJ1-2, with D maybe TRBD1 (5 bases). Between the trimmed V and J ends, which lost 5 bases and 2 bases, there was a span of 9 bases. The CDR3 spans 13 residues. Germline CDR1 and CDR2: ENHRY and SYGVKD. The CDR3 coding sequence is TGTGCCATCAGTCGTCAGGGAAACTATGGCTACACCTTC. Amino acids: CAISRQGNYGYTF.

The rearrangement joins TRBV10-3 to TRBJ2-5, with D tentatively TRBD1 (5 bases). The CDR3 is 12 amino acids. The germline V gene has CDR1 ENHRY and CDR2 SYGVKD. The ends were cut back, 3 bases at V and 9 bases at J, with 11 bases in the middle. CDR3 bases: TGTGCCATCAGTGACCCAGGGAAAGCCCAGTACTTC. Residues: CAISDPGKAQYF.

This CDR3 is CASSGGINYGYTF. The CDR3 DNA follows: TGTGCCAGTAGTGGAGGGATTAACTATGGCTACACCTTC. This sequence joins TRBV19 and TRBJ1-2; D gene unclear. Trimming took 5 bases from V and 1 from J, leaving 8 bases between them. This CDR3 is 13 amino acids long. Germline V gene lookup returns CDR1 LNHDA and CDR2 SQIVND (reference sequence).

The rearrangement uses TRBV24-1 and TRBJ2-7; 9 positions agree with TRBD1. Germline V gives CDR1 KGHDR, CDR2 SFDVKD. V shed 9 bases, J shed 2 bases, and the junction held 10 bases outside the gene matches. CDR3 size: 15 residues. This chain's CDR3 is CATHGRDRVTYEQYF. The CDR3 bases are TGTGCCACCCACGGAAGGGACAGGGTGACCTACGAGCAGTACTTC.

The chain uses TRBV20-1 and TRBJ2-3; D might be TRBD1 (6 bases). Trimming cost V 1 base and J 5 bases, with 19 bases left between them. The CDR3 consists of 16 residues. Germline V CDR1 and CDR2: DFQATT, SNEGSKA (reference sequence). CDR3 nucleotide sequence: TGCAGTGCTAGAGGGGGGCGCGGCTTTGCCGGAGATACGCAGTATTTT. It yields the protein CSARGGRGFAGDTQYF.